This T cell receptor (beta chain) was captured in a study of T cell responses to AZD1222 COVID-19 vaccine. Study-level results: Two AZD1222 doses significantly raised spike-specific TCR breadth and depth over controls. Among the donors, most were white British and more were female, and clonal diversity was possibly underestimated. Unmutated regions of variants are reportedly targeted by nearly half of spike-specific TCRs.

TCRdb's table, derived via immunoSEQ multiplex PCR, lists solely in-frame clones and lacks some. The sample includes 140,000 or so clones, about 86% of them seen just once. With regard to this clone: Its antigen is unknown.

The length of the CDR3 is 11 residues. CDR1 and CDR2 from the germline V gene are LGHNA and YNFKEQ. Trimming cost V 5 bases and J 8 bases, with 9 bases left between them. Here the sequenced sample was peripheral blood, taken 28 days after the second AZD1222 dose. The TCR was taken from an adult who received the AZD1222 COVID-19 vaccine. The chain has TRBV4-2 and TRBJ1-1; D is possibly TRBD1 (6 bases). The chain's CDR3 is CASSTQGEAFF. The CDR3 region has the DNA TGTGCCAGCAGCACCCAGGGGGAAGCTTTCTTT.